This T cell receptor beta chain derives from a study of blood T cell repertoires in COVID-19. About the research overall: Sites in the United States, Italy and Spain provided acute and convalescent COVID-19 samples. Nucleic acid was either cDNA or gDNA, and it came from T cells, B-cell-depleted T cells, or PBMCs.

In the authors' workflow: By means of reference gene primer amplification, nucleated cell counts were estimated. Assay used: immunoSEQ multiplex PCR; TCRdb lists only in-frame clones, some missing. V and J calls and clone size are given by that table; D and trimming were obtained from the DNA. The top ten hold 35% to 45% of the sample, which has roughly 32,000 clones, approximately 89% seen once. Germline loops: CDR1 MNHEY, CDR2 SVGAGI. V shed 6 bases and J 3 bases; nucleotides not matched to a gene: 7. The CDR3 is made up of 14 amino acids. V and J are TRBV6-5 and TRBJ1-1; TRBD1 agrees at 7 bases. Sequences were obtained from peripheral blood. The receptor was isolated from a man aged 60-69 years with active or convalescent COVID-19. The chain's CDR3 is CASRITGTDTEAFF. In nucleotides, the CDR3 is TGTGCCAGCAGAATTACAGGGACAGACACTGAAGCTTTCTTT.